One sample yielded the 17 T cell receptor beta chains listed below, sequenced in a study of cytomegalovirus exposure and HLA in healthy donors. Profiling relied on immunoSEQ multiplex PCR, and the TCRdb table lists in-frame clones only, not all of them. The sample consists of about 280,000 clones, about 86% of them appearing once. Input material: PBMCs. Receptor source: a woman aged 18-29 years in good health and CMV-seronegative.

The gene calls are TRBV9 and TRBJ2-7; the D is unclear. V lost 0 bases and J lost 6, with 10 bases in between. Germline CDR1 and CDR2: SGDLS and YYNGEE. The CDR3 extends over 13 amino acids. CDR3 protein: CASSVEVPGEQYF. For the CDR3, the DNA is TGTGCCAGCAGCGTAGAAGTACCCGGCGAGCAGTACTTC.

V and J are TRBV18 and TRBJ2-3, with a weak D call TRBD2 (6 bases). The germline V gene has CDR1 KGHSH and CDR2 LQKENI. Trimming removed 5 bases from V and 4 bases from J, with 19 bases in between. The CDR3 has 16 amino acids. The CDR3, as DNA: TGTGCCAGCTCAGGTTTCACGGGAGTGTTACCAGATACGCAGTATTTT. This translates into CASSGFTGVLPDTQYF.

The chain couples TRBV29-1 to TRBJ2-1; TRBD2 might be the D (6 bases). CDR3 size: 15 residues. CDR1 is SQVTM, CDR2 ANQGSEA, per germline. V lost 7 bases and J lost 6, with 22 bases in between. Here the CDR3 reads CSARGNRFVGNEQFF. As DNA, the CDR3 is TGCAGCGCCCGGGGGAACAGATTCGTTGGCAATGAGCAGTTCTTC.

The rearrangement links TRBV19 to TRBJ1-6, with TRBD1 identical over 11 bases. This CDR3 has 20 amino acids. The trim removed 7 bases at V and 6 bases at J, leaving 20 bases unmatched. The germline CDR1 and CDR2 sequences are LNHDA and SQIVND (reference sequence). CDR3 coding DNA: TGTGCCAGTACCCGGCTGGATGGGACAGGGGGATCCAAGAGTAATTCACCCCTCCACTTT. Encoded protein: CASTRLDGTGGSKSNSPLHF. Drawing the rest from reference TRBV19 and TRBJ1-6, the complete variable domain is DGGITQSPKYLFRKEGQNVTLSCEQNLNHDAMYWYRQDPGQGLRLIYYSQIVNDFQKGDIAEGYSVSREKKESFPLTVTSAQKNPTAFYLCASTRLDGTGGSKSNSPLHFGNGTRLTVT.

V usage is TRBV2 and J usage is TRBJ2-4; a possible D gene is TRBD2 (5 bases). This CDR3 is 11 amino acids long. Germline CDR1 SNHLY, CDR2 FYNNEI. V lost 5 bases and J lost 10, with 9 bases in between. Written as DNA, the CDR3 is TGTGCCAGCAGTTGGACTTCAATTCAGTACTTC. This sequence encodes CASSWTSIQYF.

This chain connects TRBV19 to TRBJ1-2; 9 nucleotides match TRBD1. CDR1 and CDR2 from the germline V gene are LNHDA and SQIVND (reference sequence). The CDR3 is made up of 18 amino acids. Trimming took 6 bases from V and 0 from J; bases not matched to a gene: 14. CDR3 loop: CASSQGQGSGSANYGYTF. For the CDR3, the DNA is TGTGCCAGTAGCCAGGGACAGGGTTCAGGATCGGCTAACTATGGCTACACCTTC.

The V and J genes are TRBV4-1 and TRBJ2-1, with D perhaps matching TRBD2 (5 bases). V gave up 1 base and J gave up 4 bases, with 17 bases separating them. This CDR3 contains 17 residues. The germline V gene encodes CDR1 MGHRA and CDR2 YSYEKL. The CDR3 reads CASSQGIVGLGYNEQFF. Written as DNA, the CDR3 is TGCGCCAGCAGCCAAGGAATCGTAGGACTGGGATACAATGAGCAGTTCTTC.

In DNA form, the CDR3 reads TGTGCCAGCAGCTTAGATGGGTTTACAGGGTCAGCTGGGGCCAACGTCCTGACTTTC. Encoded protein: CASSLDGFTGSAGANVLTF. This sequence joins TRBV11-3 and TRBJ2-6, with a possible D match to TRBD1 (6 bases). The CDR3 totals 19 residues. Germline V CDR1 and CDR2: SGHNT, YENEEA. V gave up 0 bases and J gave up 2 bases, with 17 bases separating them. The whole variable domain, remainder taken from reference TRBV11-3 and TRBJ2-6, is EAGVVQSPRYKIIEKKQPVAFWCNPISGHNTLYWYLQNLGQGPELLIRYENEEAVDDSQLPKDRFSAERLKGVDSTLKIQPAELGDSAVYLCASSLDGFTGSAGANVLTFGAGSRLTVL.

V gene TRBV6-5 combines with J gene TRBJ1-5; no firm D call. This CDR3 region has 15 residues. Germline CDR1 reads MNHEY; CDR2 reads SVGAGI. V was trimmed by 0 bases and J by 7 bases, leaving 13 bases between them. CDR3 in amino acids: CASSYSMEGRQPQHF. In nucleotides, the CDR3 is TGTGCCAGCAGTTACTCGATGGAGGGTCGGCAGCCCCAGCATTTT.

The gene calls are TRBV4-1 and TRBJ2-3; the match to TRBD2 covers 12 bases. The trim removed 0 bases at V and 5 bases at J, leaving 3 bases unmatched. Germline CDR1 and CDR2: MGHRA and YSYEKL. CDR3 length: 16 amino acids. The CDR3 spells CASSQEMGLAGDTQYF. Here the CDR3 DNA reads TGCGCCAGCAGCCAAGAAATGGGACTAGCGGGAGATACGCAGTATTTT.

CDR3 amino acids: CSVDGREGKNIQYF. The CDR3, as DNA: TGCAGCGTTGATGGTCGGGAGGGCAAAAACATTCAGTACTTC. The gene calls are TRBV29-1 and TRBJ2-4, with 8 bases that match TRBD2. This CDR3 is 14 amino acids long. In germline, CDR1 is SQVTM, CDR2 ANQGSEA. V gave up 3 bases and J gave up 3 bases; unmatched junction bases: 4. Full variable domain (outside the CDR3, taken from reference TRBV29-1 and TRBJ2-4): SAVISQKPSRDICQRGTSLTIQCQVDSQVTMMFWYRQQPGQSLTLIATANQGSEATYESGFVIDKFPISRPNLTFSTLTVSNMSPEDSSIYLCSVDGREGKNIQYFGAGTRLSVL.

This rearrangement joins TRBV27 to TRBJ2-6; 8 nucleotides align to TRBD1. This CDR3 is 18 amino acids long. Looked up from germline, CDR1 is MNHEY and CDR2 is SMNVEV (reference sequence). The junction had 8 bases not matched to a gene; V was cut back by 2 bases and J by 2 bases. CDR3 nucleotide sequence: TGTGCCAGCAGTTTACGGACAGGGTTGGTACCTGGGGCCAACGTCCTGACTTTC. Its protein is CASSLRTGLVPGANVLTF.

This chain uses TRBV14 with TRBJ1-2; D unclear. CDR3 size: 15 residues. The V gene's germline CDR1 is SGHDN and CDR2 FVKESK. V shed 4 bases and J shed 8 bases, with 20 bases lying between them. The CDR3 loop reads CASSPRGGDLFGYTF. CDR3 in DNA: TGTGCCAGCAGCCCCCGAGGAGGCGACCTTTTCGGCTACACCTTC.

This clone was observed a handful of times. This chain uses TRBV18 with TRBJ1-2; 7 bases agree with TRBD1. Germline CDR1 is KGHSH and CDR2 is LQKENI. V gave up 3 bases and J gave up 1 base; unmatched junction bases: 2. There are 14 residues in the CDR3. The CDR3 loop reads CASSPGTVNYGYTF. CDR3 sequence (DNA): TGTGCCAGCTCACCCGGGACAGTTAACTATGGCTACACCTTC.

Only a few counts were recorded for this clone. The chain has TRBV6-6 and TRBJ1-6; D is undetermined. The ends were cut back, 2 bases at V and 7 bases at J, with 15 bases in the middle. CDR1 is MNHNY, CDR2 SVGAGI, per germline (reference sequence). CDR3 length: 16 residues. The CDR3 DNA sequence: TGTGCCAGCAGTTACCTGACTCCCGCGTCCAATTCACCCCTCCACTTT. Amino acid sequence: CASSYLTPASNSPLHF.

The V call is TRBV7-2, the J call TRBJ2-1; unclear D gene. CDR3 length: 15 residues. The V gene's germline CDR1 is SGHTA and CDR2 FQGNSA. V lost 5 bases and J lost 4, with 15 bases in between. For the CDR3, the DNA is TGTGCCAGCAGCCCCGGCGGATTAACTTACAATGAGCAGTTCTTC. Translating gives CASSPGGLTYNEQFF.

The V call is TRBV15, the J call TRBJ1-5; the D gene is possibly TRBD1 (5 bases). The V and J ends lost 0 bases and 0 bases respectively, with 15 bases between them. CDR3 length equals 18 residues. CDR1 is LNHNV and CDR2 is YYDKDF in the germline V gene (reference sequence). This chain's CDR3 is CATSRDSLGGDSNQPQHF. The DNA for the CDR3 is TGTGCCACCAGCAGAGATAGCCTAGGAGGGGATAGCAATCAGCCCCAGCATTTT.